The 14 T cell receptor beta chains below were found in one sample sequenced in a study of blood T cell repertoires in COVID-19 (dated by TCRdb to about 2020). The library was obtained by the immunoSEQ multiplex PCR assay. TCRdb obtained this table from immuneACCESS and retained in-frame rearrangements with V and J assigned. These tables miss some clones; where compared with another copy, unresolved V genes account for less than half of the shortfall, and the remainder is unexplained. The sample profile shows roughly 350,000 clones; 85% of them were found once. 3.5% to 4% of the sample is held by the ten biggest clonotypes. Material for sequencing was peripheral blood. The receptor set was obtained from a woman aged 18-29 years with acute or convalescent COVID-19.

The CDR3 loop reads CASSSNRGAVSTDTQYF. The CDR3 DNA is TGTGCCAGCAGTTCTAACAGGGGGGCTGTGAGCACAGATACGCAGTATTTT. The rearrangement links TRBV28 to TRBJ2-3, with 8 bases that match TRBD1. The ends lost 4 bases at V and 0 bases at J; junction bases unmatched: 9. This CDR3 is 17 amino acids long. Germline CDR1 MDHEN, CDR2 SYDVKM.

The chain is built from TRBV4-2 and TRBJ2-7; 9 bases agree with TRBD1. The CDR3 contains 15 residues. CDR1 is LGHNA, CDR2 YNFKEQ, per germline. V was clipped by 0 bases and J by 3 bases; unmatched bases: 3. CDR3 protein: CASSQEGTGSYEQYF. CDR3 coding DNA: TGTGCCAGCAGCCAAGAGGGGACAGGGAGCTACGAGCAGTACTTC.

This chain links TRBV7-2 with TRBJ2-1, with no clear D. The CDR3 covers 11 residues. Per germline, CDR1 SGHTA and CDR2 FQGNSA. Trimming removed 1 base at V and 12 bases at J, with 7 bases between. DNA of the CDR3: TGTGCCAGCAGCTTAGGAGTTATGCAGTTCTTC. This sequence encodes CASSLGVMQFF.

The chain carries TRBV23-1 and TRBJ1-5, with D perhaps TRBD1 (5 bases). TRBV23-1 is annotated as an ORF whose role is uncertain. V was shortened by 7 bases and J by 5 bases, with 39 bases between the two germline ends. This CDR3 is 22 amino acids long. The CDR3 reads CASIRSFMWDSLRGGVDQPQHF. The CDR3 region has the DNA TGCGCCAGCATTCGGTCCTTCATGTGGGACTCACTTCGGGGTGGCGTGGATCAGCCCCAGCATTTT.

In regard to this clone: The sample holds other DNA sequences that translate to the same CDR3. The chain uses TRBV24-1 and TRBJ2-1; tentatively, D is TRBD1 (6 bases). The CDR3 is 12 residues long. V lost 5 bases to trimming and J lost 7 bases, with 8 bases between them. The V gene's germline CDR1 is KGHDR and CDR2 SFDVKD. The CDR3 loop is CATSVTGNEQFF. DNA of the CDR3: TGTGCCACCAGTGTTACAGGGAATGAGCAGTTCTTC.

The chain employs TRBV2 and TRBJ1-6; TRBD1 is a possible D gene (5 bases). CDR1 SNHLY and CDR2 FYNNEI come from the germline V gene. The ends were cut back, 4 bases at V and 0 bases at J, with 10 bases in the middle. The CDR3 contains 16 residues. CDR3 loop: CASSGGLRSYNSPLHF. The CDR3 DNA reads TGTGCCAGCAGTGGGGGACTGCGCTCCTATAATTCACCCCTCCACTTT.

CDR3 DNA sequence: TGCGCCAGCAGCCATTTGTTTAGTGAGCAGTTCTTC. Translated: CASSHLFSEQFF. This chain connects TRBV5-1 to TRBJ2-1; D gene ambiguous. V lost 4 bases to trimming and J lost 9 bases, with 11 bases between them. The CDR3 contains 12 residues. Germline loops: CDR1 SGHRS, CDR2 YFSETQ.

The chain links TRBV6-6 to TRBJ1-2, with D unresolved. The CDR3 runs to 13 residues. Trimming left V 0 bases short and J 8 bases short, with 10 bases between. Germline V gives CDR1 MNHNY, CDR2 SVGAGI (reference sequence). The CDR3 here is CASSYSSREGYTF. CDR3 nucleotide sequence: TGTGCCAGCAGTTACTCATCCCGGGAAGGCTACACCTTC.

The V and J genes are TRBV12-3 or TRBV12-4 and TRBJ2-5; TRBD2 might be the D (6 bases). Trimming stripped 6 bases from V and 7 bases from J, with 12 bases between. The CDR3 has 12 residues. CDR3 protein: CASSLAGGTQYF. Here the CDR3 DNA reads TGTGCCAGCAGCTTGGCCGGGGGGACCCAGTACTTC.

The rearrangement links TRBV2 to TRBJ1-3, with 10 positions matching TRBD1. The CDR3 totals 14 residues. V trimming: 9 bases; J trimming: 4 bases; junction bases outside the gene matches: 6. Germline loops: CDR1 SNHLY, CDR2 FYNNEI. The CDR3 sequence is CASSGQGSGNTIYF. The CDR3 nucleotides are TGTGCCAGTTCGGGACAGGGGTCGGGAAACACCATATATTTT.

J is TRBJ2-7 and V is TRBV28; TRBD2 agrees at 8 bases. CDR1 MDHEN and CDR2 SYDVKM come from the germline V gene. The CDR3 extends over 16 amino acids. The V gene end was trimmed by 4 bases and the J gene end by 0 bases; junction bases not matched to a gene: 8. The CDR3 here is CASSYAVSGSSYEQYF. The CDR3 DNA is TGTGCCAGCAGTTATGCCGTCAGCGGGAGCTCCTACGAGCAGTACTTC.

The chain couples TRBV7-8 to TRBJ2-7; 13 positions match TRBD2. This CDR3 spans 16 amino acids. Germline CDR1 and CDR2: SGHVS and FQNEAQ. V lost 1 base to trimming and J lost 4 bases; unmatched junction nucleotides: 4. CDR3 loop: CASSLEELAGGYEQYF. The CDR3, as DNA: TGTGCCAGCAGCTTAGAGGAACTAGCGGGAGGGTACGAGCAGTACTTC.

The gene calls are TRBV7-9 and TRBJ1-5; D unclear. V lost 6 bases to trimming and J lost 8 bases, with 17 bases between them. The CDR3 loop spans 14 amino acids. Germline loops: CDR1 SEHNR, CDR2 FQNEAQ (reference sequence). This CDR3 is CASSIGRAGEPQHF. The DNA of the CDR3 is TGTGCCAGCAGTATCGGACGGGCCGGGGAGCCCCAGCATTTT.

The chain has TRBV2 and TRBJ2-2; a possible D gene is TRBD2 (6 bases). V was cut by 4 bases and J by 12 bases, with 9 bases left in between. The CDR3 totals 11 residues. Germline V gene sequence: CDR1 SNHLY, CDR2 FYNNEI. The CDR3 reads CASSGTTKLFF. The CDR3 coding sequence is TGTGCCAGCAGTGGGACTACGAAGCTGTTTTTT.